One and the same sample provided the 21 T cell receptor beta chains below, sequenced in a study of cytomegalovirus exposure and HLA in healthy donors. This PCR relied on a set of 60 Vbeta primers and 13 Jbeta primers. The data were produced by immunoSEQ multiplex PCR, yet TCRdb's version contains in-frame clones alone and is incomplete. Of 160,000 or so clones listed, around 77% are singletons. Sequenced input: PBMCs. The receptor set was obtained from a man between 60 and 75 years old in good health and CMV-seronegative.

CDR3 in DNA: TGTGCCAGCAGCCAACAGCGGCGGGGACAGGCTTCAGGGGGCCCTTTAGAAAAACTGTTTTTT. This gives the protein CASSQQRRGQASGGPLEKLFF. The J gene is TRBJ1-4, the V gene TRBV4-2; 8 nucleotides match TRBD1. The germline gives CDR1 LGHNA, CDR2 YNFKEQ. V shed 2 bases and J 8 bases; nucleotides not matched to a gene: 25. The CDR3 contains 21 residues.

The V and J genes are TRBV29-1 and TRBJ2-1; 11 bases agree with TRBD1. J lost 8 bases, V lost 1 base, and 4 bases had no gene match. This CDR3 is 14 amino acids long. Per germline, CDR1 SQVTM and CDR2 ANQGSEA. The CDR3 DNA sequence: TGCAGCGTTGAAGGAGGACAGGGGGCGGATGAGCAGTTCTTC. This translates into CSVEGGQGADEQFF.

The chain recombines TRBV5-6 with TRBJ2-1; a weak D match, TRBD1 (6 bases). V lost 6 bases, J lost 8 bases, and 21 bases lay in between. The CDR3 runs 15 residues. Germline V gene lookup returns CDR1 SGHDT and CDR2 YYEEEE. CDR3 residues: CASIHDRPRVDEQFF. In DNA, the CDR3 is TGTGCCAGCATCCACGACAGGCCAAGGGTCGATGAGCAGTTCTTC. The whole variable domain, remainder taken from reference TRBV5-6 and TRBJ2-1, is DAGVTQSPTHLIKTRGQQVTLRCSPKSGHDTVSWYQQALGQGPQFIFQYYEEEERQRGNFPDRFSGHQFPNYSSELNVNALLLGDSALYLCASIHDRPRVDEQFFGPGTRLTVL.

This clone was counted between two and nine times. V gene TRBV4-1 combines with J gene TRBJ2-7; the match to TRBD2 covers 7 bases. With 0 bases clipped from V and 7 bases from J, the junction kept 9 bases outside the gene matches. CDR1 and CDR2 from the germline V gene are MGHRA and YSYEKL. The CDR3 consists of 15 residues. CDR3 in DNA: TGCGCCAGCAGCCAAGATTCAGGGACTACCCGGGAGCAGTACTTC. Encoded protein: CASSQDSGTTREQYF.

This sequence joins TRBV5-1 and TRBJ1-2; D gene unclear. Trimming stripped 4 bases from V and 8 bases from J, with 12 bases between. This CDR3 region has 12 residues. CDR1 is SGHRS and CDR2 is YFSETQ in the germline V gene. The CDR3 coding sequence is TGCGCCAGCAGCCCGGCGGGTAGAGGCTACACCTTC. Translation gives CASSPAGRGYTF.

The chain is built from TRBV6-1 and TRBJ1-6, with TRBD1 identical over 9 bases. Germline V gene sequence: CDR1 MNHNS, CDR2 SASEGT. The CDR3 has 18 amino acids. Unmatched junction bases numbered 9, after V lost 1 base and J lost 5 bases. The CDR3 bases are TGTGCCAGCAGTGAAGTTACACAGGGGGCCGTCAATAATTCACCCCTCCACTTT. It codes for CASSEVTQGAVNNSPLHF.

The sample holds a few counts of this clone. The chain recombines TRBV30 with TRBJ2-5; D possibly corresponds to TRBD2 (6 bases). Per the germline V gene, CDR1 is GTSNPN and CDR2 is SVGIG (reference sequence). This CDR3 region has 14 residues. V was pared by 0 bases and J by 0 bases, with 8 bases between. As DNA, the CDR3 is TGTGCCTGGAGTGTTGGAGGGAACCAAGAGACCCAGTACTTC. This translates into CAWSVGGNQETQYF.

Only a few counts were recorded for this clone. This chain links TRBV6-5 with TRBJ1-1; weak D call: TRBD1 (6 bases). The CDR3 runs 16 residues. Germline CDR1 and CDR2: MNHEY and SVGAGI. Trimming removed 2 bases from V and 4 bases from J, with 17 bases in between. For the CDR3, the DNA is TGTGCCAGCAGTTACGGGGGCCAGAAGGGGAGCACTGAAGCTTTCTTT. Residues: CASSYGGQKGSTEAFF.

This clone was found a few times. J is TRBJ2-2 and V is TRBV19, with 8 bases aligning to TRBD1. CDR3 length: 16 residues. J was trimmed by 5 bases and V by 4 bases; bases with no gene match: 9. The germline gives CDR1 LNHDA, CDR2 SQIVND (reference sequence). The DNA of the CDR3 is TGTGCCAGTAGTAAGAGACAGGGGATGCCTACCGGGGAGCTGTTTTTT. It yields the protein CASSKRQGMPTGELFF.

V usage is TRBV2 and J usage is TRBJ1-2; D might be TRBD1 (5 bases). The germline V gene has CDR1 SNHLY and CDR2 FYNNEI. The CDR3 loop spans 12 amino acids. Trimming pared 4 bases from V and 8 bases from J, leaving 11 bases between. DNA for the CDR3: TGTGCCAGCAGTGGGGGGGAGAAAGGCTACACCTTC. It codes for CASSGGEKGYTF. The entire variable domain, with the rest obtained from reference TRBV2 and TRBJ1-2, is as follows: EPEVTQTPSHQVTQMGQEVILRCVPISNHLYFYWYRQILGQKVEFLVSFYNNEISEKSEIFDDQFSVERPDGSNFTLKIRSTKLEDSAMYFCASSGGEKGYTFGSGTRLTVV.

A single count supports this clone. The CDR3 reads CASSLNRASTYEQYF. As DNA, the CDR3 is TGTGCCAGCAGTTTGAACAGGGCCTCTACCTACGAGCAGTACTTC. The chain recombines TRBV27 with TRBJ2-7, with D perhaps matching TRBD1 (6 bases). The germline gives CDR1 MNHEY, CDR2 SMNVEV (reference sequence). V lost 3 bases and J lost 2, with 14 bases in between. This CDR3 is 15 amino acids long.

V gene TRBV5-1 combines with J gene TRBJ1-6; 8 nucleotides match TRBD1. This CDR3 has 17 residues. The germline CDR1 and CDR2 sequences are SGHRS and YFSETQ. V dropped 4 bases and J dropped 3; count of bases not matched to a gene: 9. CDR3 bases: TGCGCCAGCAGCCGAGATGACAGGGGAAACTATAATTCACCCCTCCACTTT. It codes for CASSRDDRGNYNSPLHF.

The chain carries TRBV7-8 and TRBJ2-7; possible D gene TRBD1, 7 bases. The germline CDR1 and CDR2 sequences are SGHVS and FQNEAQ. The length of the CDR3 is 16 residues. The ends were cut back, 2 bases at V and 3 bases at J, with 17 bases in the middle. CDR3 in DNA: TGTGCCAGCAGCTTACGTGGCGGGACAGACAGCTACGAGCAGTACTTC. Translating it yields CASSLRGGTDSYEQYF.

This clone was seen a handful of times. This chain links TRBV4-1 with TRBJ1-3, with D unresolved. The germline gives CDR1 MGHRA, CDR2 YSYEKL. V lost 2 bases and J lost 4, with 12 bases in between. CDR3 length: 15 residues. The CDR3 loop is CASSQPLVAGNTIYF. The CDR3 nucleotides are TGCGCCAGCAGCCAACCGCTGGTAGCCGGAAACACCATATATTTT.

This sequence joins TRBV5-4 and TRBJ2-2, with D possibly TRBD1 on 6 matching bases. V was clipped by 3 bases and J by 0 bases, with 15 bases between them. CDR3 size: 17 residues. Per the germline V gene, CDR1 is SGHNT and CDR2 is YYREEE (reference sequence). This CDR3 is CASSSEPGATNTGELFF. CDR3 in DNA: TGTGCCAGCAGCTCCGAACCAGGGGCCACGAACACCGGGGAGCTGTTTTTT.

This chain links TRBV15 with TRBJ1-2; a weak D match, TRBD1 (6 bases). Germline V gene lookup returns CDR1 LNHNV and CDR2 YYDKDF (reference sequence). V shed 1 base and J shed 4 bases, with 13 bases lying between them. This CDR3 contains 15 residues. The CDR3 coding sequence is TGTGCCACCAGCAGAGGCAGGACAGCGAGCTATGGCTACACCTTC. It translates to CATSRGRTASYGYTF.

The chain couples TRBV11-2 to TRBJ2-2, with D perhaps matching TRBD1 (6 bases). Germline lookup yields CDR1 SGHAT and CDR2 FQNNGV. The CDR3 contains 17 residues. Between the trimmed V and J ends, which lost 3 bases and 4 bases, there was a span of 18 bases. CDR3 coding DNA: TGTGCCAGCAGCTTTGAGTTGGGGGCTGAACCCACCGGGGAGCTGTTTTTT. Amino acids: CASSFELGAEPTGELFF.

V is TRBV7-9 and J is TRBJ2-2; a weak D match, TRBD1 (5 bases). The germline gives CDR1 SEHNR, CDR2 FQNEAQ (reference sequence). The CDR3 is 16 amino acids. Between the trimmed V and J ends, which lost 5 bases and 4 bases, there was a span of 17 bases. The CDR3 coding sequence is TGTGCCAGCAGCCCTATCGGGCAGGGTGGCACCGGGGAGCTGTTTTTT. It codes for CASSPIGQGGTGELFF.

V usage is TRBV7-9 and J usage is TRBJ1-3; 9 bases are shared with TRBD1. J lost 7 bases, V lost 5 bases, and 6 bases had no gene match. CDR1 is SEHNR and CDR2 is FQNEAQ in the germline V gene (reference sequence). This CDR3 comprises 14 residues. The CDR3 nucleotides are TGTGCCAGCAGCCTACGGACAGGGGTCAACACCATATATTTT. This encodes CASSLRTGVNTIYF.

This clone has only one observation. The V call is TRBV5-5, the J call TRBJ1-2; weak D call: TRBD1 (5 bases). The V end was cut by 3 bases, the J end by 4 bases, with 16 bases between. The length of the CDR3 is 15 residues. Germline loops: CDR1 SGHKS, CDR2 YYEKEE (reference sequence). The CDR3 loop is CASSSPASRAYGYTF. CDR3 in DNA: TGTGCCAGCAGCTCCCCGGCGAGCAGGGCCTATGGCTACACCTTC.

This clone was seen just once. The rearrangement joins TRBV2 to TRBJ1-5, with D maybe TRBD1 (6 bases). The CDR3 is made up of 14 amino acids. CDR1 and CDR2 from the germline V gene are SNHLY and FYNNEI. V was clipped by 7 bases and J by 7 bases, with 17 bases between them. CDR3 residues: CASNPQGSGQPQHF. CDR3 sequence (DNA): TGTGCCAGCAACCCACAGGGATCAGGACAGCCCCAGCATTTT.